A single sample gave rise to the 18 T cell receptor beta chains below, sequenced in a study of T-cell reconstitution after alpha-beta-depleted transplantation in children. A library of TCRbeta sequences, prepared with unique molecular identifiers, was generated. TCRdb called the PCR reads again in MiXCR, with one record for every CDR3 protein. The data contain some 490,000 distinct CDR3 sequences, approximately 13% of them singletons. The sample was PBMCs from the stem cell graft donor, taken from the stem cell graft. These receptors were taken from a human donor who donated a stem cell graft to a child with combined immunodeficiency.

There are a few counts of this clonotype. This CDR3 reads CASSQGITYEQYF. The CDR3 DNA sequence: TGTGCCAGCAGCCAGGGAATAACCTACGAGCAGTACTTC. The V call is TRBV14, the J call TRBJ2-7, with unresolved D. Looked up from germline, CDR1 is SGHDN and CDR2 is FVKESK. Trimming pared 3 bases from V and 2 bases from J, leaving 8 bases between. This CDR3 spans 13 amino acids.

This clonotype was picked up many times. The rearrangement uses TRBV3-1 and TRBJ2-3; 10 nucleotides match TRBD2. The CDR3 extends over 15 amino acids. With 6 bases clipped from V and 2 bases from J, the junction kept 5 bases outside the gene matches. The V gene's germline CDR1 is LGHDT and CDR2 YNNKEL (reference sequence). CDR3 in DNA: TGTGCCAGCAGGGCAGCGGGGGGGCCCACAGATACGCAGTATTTT. It is translated as CASRAAGGPTDTQYF.

Many counts were recorded for this clonotype. The chain combines TRBV12-3 or TRBV12-4 with TRBJ2-7, with a possible D match to TRBD2 (6 bases). This CDR3 has 13 amino acids. Trimming pared 3 bases from V and 6 bases from J, leaving 12 bases between. The CDR3 nucleotides read TGTGCCAGCAGTTTCGGGTTGGAGGGCGAGCAGTACTTC. Its protein is CASSFGLEGEQYF.

This clonotype was seen more than once but under ten times. The chain is built from TRBV12-3 or TRBV12-4 and TRBJ2-1; TRBD2 might be the D (6 bases). There are 14 residues in the CDR3. Trimming left V 3 bases short and J 10 bases short, with 16 bases between. In DNA form, the CDR3 reads TGTGCCAGCAGTTTCGCAGCCTCGGGGGAGGAGCAGTTCTTC. Amino acids: CASSFAASGEEQFF.

This clonotype was recorded many times. The J gene is TRBJ2-7, the V gene TRBV28; 10 bases are shared with TRBD2. Germline CDR1 reads MDHEN; CDR2 reads SYDVKM. The CDR3 has 16 residues. The junction had 15 bases not matched to a gene; V was cut back by 6 bases and J by 7 bases. Here the CDR3 reads CASSRSKGSGGREQYF. For the CDR3, the DNA is TGTGCCAGCAGCCGTTCCAAGGGTAGCGGGGGGCGAGAGCAGTACTTC.

J is TRBJ2-5 and V is TRBV25-1; D remains unclear. V was trimmed by 4 bases and J by 7 bases, leaving 16 bases between them. The germline V gene encodes CDR1 MGHDK and CDR2 SYGVNS. The CDR3 runs to 14 residues. DNA of the CDR3: TGTGCCAGCAGTGGGTGGAGCCCAGCACCGACCCAGTACTTC. It codes for CASSGWSPAPTQYF. Together with reference TRBV25-1 and TRBJ2-5, the CDR3 gives the full variable domain: EADIYQTPRYLVIGTGKKITLECSQTMGHDKMYWYQQDPGMELHLIHYSYGVNSTEKGDLSSESTVSRIRTEHFPLTLESARPSHTSQYLCASSGWSPAPTQYFGPGTRLLVL.

This chain joins TRBV27 and TRBJ2-5; TRBD2 might be the D (7 bases). This CDR3 contains 15 residues. Trimming removed 5 bases from V and 3 bases from J, with 16 bases in between. The germline V gene encodes CDR1 MNHEY and CDR2 SMNVEV (reference sequence). CDR3 sequence: CASSGSRGGEETQYF. DNA of the CDR3: TGTGCCAGCAGTGGGTCGAGGGGGGGCGAAGAGACCCAGTACTTC.

This clonotype was observed a handful of times. The rearrangement uses TRBV18 and TRBJ2-7; the match to TRBD1 covers 10 bases. V was clipped by 3 bases and J by 1 base; unmatched bases: 6. Germline V gene sequence: CDR1 KGHSH, CDR2 LQKENI. The length of the CDR3 is 16 residues. CDR3 in amino acids: CASSPGQGTVSYEQYF. The CDR3, as DNA: TGTGCCAGCTCACCGGGACAGGGGACGGTGTCCTACGAGCAGTACTTC.

The chain joins TRBV6-2 or TRBV6-3 to TRBJ2-7, with unresolved D. With 4 bases removed from V and 4 bases from J, the gap between germline ends came to 11 bases. The CDR3 contains 13 residues. Germline CDR1 reads MNHEY; CDR2 reads SVGEGT. CDR3 sequence: CASSLLADYEQYF. Written as DNA, the CDR3 is TGTGCCAGCAGTTTACTCGCGGATTACGAGCAGTACTTC.

This clonotype was seen only a few times. The J gene is TRBJ2-1, the V gene TRBV4-3, with TRBD2 identical over 9 bases. V lost 1 base, J lost 9 bases, and 10 bases stayed unmatched. Per the germline V gene, CDR1 is LGHNA and CDR2 is YSLEER. The CDR3 length is 16 residues. In DNA form, the CDR3 reads TGCGCCAGCAGCCAAGTTTATTTGCGGGGGGGCGGTGAGCAGTTCTTC. Translation gives CASSQVYLRGGGEQFF.

This clonotype was observed many times. The rearrangement uses TRBV4-3 and TRBJ2-1; TRBD1 matches 7 bases. The CDR3 covers 13 residues. Trimming took 1 base from V and 10 from J; bases not matched to a gene: 4. In germline, CDR1 is LGHNA, CDR2 YSLEER. The CDR3 loop is CASSQAGGNEQFF. CDR3 in DNA: TGCGCCAGCAGCCAAGCAGGGGGAAACGAGCAGTTCTTC.

CDR3 sequence reads: CASSYSTSGGADTQYF. The CDR3 DNA sequence: TGTGCCAGCAGTTACTCGACTAGCGGGGGGGCGGATACGCAGTATTTT. V and J are TRBV6-5 and TRBJ2-3; 14 bases align to TRBD2. V shed 0 bases, J shed 6 bases, and the junction held 2 bases outside the gene matches. Germline CDR1 and CDR2: MNHEY and SVGAGI. The CDR3 is 16 amino acids.

This clonotype was seen many times. The chain employs TRBV29-1 and TRBJ2-7; 7 bases line up with TRBD2. CDR1 SQVTM and CDR2 ANQGSEA come from the germline V gene. V was pared by 6 bases and J by 2 bases, with 4 bases of the junction left unmatched. CDR3 length: 12 residues. CDR3 sequence reads: CSVSGTTYEQYF. Written as DNA, the CDR3 is TGCAGCGTAAGCGGGACTACCTACGAGCAGTACTTC.

The sample holds a few counts of this clonotype. The chain has TRBV6-5 and TRBJ2-7; no clear D. The CDR3 consists of 14 residues. Germline values: CDR1 MNHEY, CDR2 SVGAGI. Trimming removed 0 bases at V and 4 bases at J, with 10 bases between. DNA for the CDR3: TGTGCCAGCAGTTACTCGAACAGAGTTTACGAGCAGTACTTC. Encoded protein: CASSYSNRVYEQYF.

This sequence joins TRBV5-1 and TRBJ2-5; unclear D gene. The germline gives CDR1 SGHRS, CDR2 YFSETQ. CDR3 length: 14 residues. With 2 bases removed from V and 0 bases from J, the gap between germline ends came to 8 bases. CDR3 nucleotides: TGCGCCAGCAGCTTTAGTAACGACCAAGAGACCCAGTACTTC. As protein: CASSFSNDQETQYF. The variable domain in full, with the rest retrieved from reference TRBV5-1 and TRBJ2-5, is KAGVTQTPRYLIKTRGQQVTLSCSPISGHRSVSWYQQTPGQGLQFLFEYFSETQRNKGNFPGRFSGRQFSNSRSEMNVSTLELGDSALYLCASSFSNDQETQYFGPGTRLLVL.

Only a few counts were recorded for this clonotype. The rearrangement uses TRBV10-3 and TRBJ2-7; possible D gene TRBD2, 6 bases. This CDR3 spans 16 amino acids. CDR1 ENHRY and CDR2 SYGVKD come from the germline V gene. Trimming removed 4 bases from V and 4 bases from J, with 20 bases in between. CDR3 coding DNA: TGTGCCATCAGTGCTGTAGCGGAATCGATTCCATACGAGCAGTACTTC. This translates into CAISAVAESIPYEQYF.

This clonotype has a count of ten or more. The CDR3 loop reads CASSRTEYEQYF. In DNA form, the CDR3 reads TGTGCCAGCAGCCGGACAGAATACGAGCAGTACTTC. This sequence joins TRBV12-3 or TRBV12-4 and TRBJ2-7; a weak D match, TRBD1 (6 bases). Trimming shortened V by 6 bases and J by 4 bases, and 10 bases separated the two germline ends. The CDR3 extends over 12 amino acids.

The rearrangement links TRBV24-1 to TRBJ2-1; TRBD1 matches at 9 bases. This CDR3 is built from 17 residues. The germline gives CDR1 KGHDR, CDR2 SFDVKD. Trimming cost V 5 bases and J 4 bases; bases outside gene matches: 11. The chain's CDR3 is CATSGRQSGQGYNEQFF. CDR3 bases: TGTGCCACCAGTGGCCGTCAATCGGGACAGGGTTACAATGAGCAGTTCTTC.